Presented here are 3 T cell receptor beta chains from one specimen sequenced in a study of memory CD4+ T cells and cytomegalovirus serostatus. Method: immunoSEQ multiplex PCR; TCRdb's copy keeps in-frame clones and lacks some. The data contain 45,000 to 60,000 clones, about four fifths of them singletons. The sort gate was single viable CD3+CD4+CD8-CD45RO+ cells for memory CD4+ T cells. Sequenced input: memory CD4+ T cells from blood. These receptors were taken from an adult in good health and CMV-seropositive.

CDR3 in DNA: TGTGCCAGCAGCTTAGGAACCCCAGGAATCAATGAGCAGTTCTTC. It encodes CASSLGTPGINEQFF. The rearrangement links TRBV7-6 to TRBJ2-1; no firm D call. Germline V gene data show CDR1 as SGHVS and CDR2 as FNYEAQ. This CDR3 contains 15 residues. Deletions cut 1 base from V and 6 bases from J, with 13 bases between.

V is TRBV9 and J is TRBJ1-6; D not certain. Germline assignment: CDR1 SGDLS and CDR2 YYNGEE. CDR3 length equals 15 residues. Deletions cut 2 bases from V and 0 bases from J, with 6 bases between. CDR3 in amino acids: CASSVGDSYNSPLHF. CDR3 DNA: TGTGCCAGCAGCGTTGGGGACTCCTATAATTCACCCCTCCACTTT.

The V and J genes are TRBV7-8 and TRBJ2-5, with no clear D. The CDR3 has 14 residues. V lost 5 bases to trimming and J lost 1 base, with 11 bases between them. Germline CDR1 and CDR2: SGHVS and FQNEAQ. CDR3 residues: CASSLTPGQETQYF. Here the CDR3 DNA reads TGTGCCAGCAGCCTCACCCCGGGCCAAGAGACCCAGTACTTC.